The 10 T cell receptor beta chains presented below share a single source sample, sequenced in a study of cytomegalovirus exposure and HLA in healthy donors. Sequencing was performed with immunoSEQ multiplex PCR; in TCRdb, only in-frame clones are kept and a portion is missing. The sample includes about 74,000 clones, 85% to 95% seen only once; the top ten take roughly 1.5%. Material: PBMCs. These receptors were obtained from a young man in good health and CMV-seropositive.

The rearrangement links TRBV5-1 to TRBJ1-4; 10 nucleotides agree with TRBD1. Trimming took 4 bases from V and 0 from J; bases not matched to a gene: 6. Germline-derived CDR1 and CDR2 are SGHRS and YFSETQ. The CDR3 spans 17 residues. The CDR3 region is CASSPRTGGATNEKLFF. The CDR3 nucleotides are TGCGCCAGCAGCCCTCGGACAGGGGGGGCAACTAATGAAAAACTGTTTTTT.

This clone was counted once. The chain couples TRBV5-4 to TRBJ1-2; D call uncertain. This CDR3 spans 14 amino acids. V lost 1 base and J 2 bases, leaving 9 bases between the germline ends. Germline CDR1 reads SGHNT; CDR2 reads YYREEE (reference sequence). The CDR3 reads CASSLLLTNYGYTF. The CDR3 bases are TGTGCCAGCAGCTTGTTACTAACAAACTATGGCTACACCTTC.

The chain employs TRBV30 and TRBJ2-3; tentative D call: TRBD2 (6 bases). This CDR3 is built from 15 residues. V was shortened by 0 bases and J by 3 bases, with 13 bases between the two germline ends. Germline CDR1 reads GTSNPN; CDR2 reads SVGIG (reference sequence). The CDR3 reads CAWSVGGRWTDTQYF. The CDR3 nucleotides read TGTGCCTGGAGTGTCGGGGGACGGTGGACAGATACGCAGTATTTT.

This chain joins TRBV9 and TRBJ2-1, with D possibly being TRBD2 (6 bases). The CDR3 sequence is 14 residues long. The V end was cut by 3 bases, the J end by 9 bases, with 16 bases between. The germline CDR1 and CDR2 sequences are SGDLS and YYNGEE. CDR3 sequence reads: CASSAGTPGLEQFF. CDR3 in DNA: TGTGCCAGCAGCGCCGGGACTCCGGGTCTTGAGCAGTTCTTC.

The chain employs TRBV2 and TRBJ2-7; 7 bases align to TRBD2. Germline CDR1 SNHLY, CDR2 FYNNEI. The ends lost 7 bases at V and 5 bases at J; junction bases unmatched: 8. CDR3 length equals 13 residues. CDR3 in DNA: TGTGCCAGCACGGAGGGAGGGCCCCACGAGCAGTACTTC. Its translation is CASTEGGPHEQYF.

The CDR3 nucleotides read TGTGCCAGCAGCCAGACTTCGACAGGATCCTACGAGCAGTACTTC. Translated: CASSQTSTGSYEQYF. The chain couples TRBV28 to TRBJ2-7; a weak D match, TRBD1 (6 bases). V was trimmed by 6 bases and J by 1 base, leaving 16 bases between them. Germline lookup yields CDR1 MDHEN and CDR2 SYDVKM. The CDR3 has 15 residues.

The chain joins TRBV4-1 to TRBJ2-7; TRBD2 matches 10 bases. V lost 1 base and J lost 2; bases outside the gene matches: 5. The CDR3 runs 16 residues. Per the germline V gene, CDR1 is MGHRA and CDR2 is YSYEKL. The CDR3 sequence is CASSQVGTSGTYEQYF. The DNA of the CDR3 is TGCGCCAGCAGCCAAGTAGGAACTAGCGGGACCTACGAGCAGTACTTC.

CDR3 sequence: CASSLVGGIRTGELFF. CDR3 in DNA: TGTGCCAGCAGCTTAGTCGGGGGTATTAGGACCGGGGAGCTGTTTTTT. V is TRBV7-8 and J is TRBJ2-2; perhaps TRBD2 as D (6 bases). The CDR3 extends over 16 amino acids. The V end was cut by 1 base, the J end by 5 bases, with 14 bases between. Germline values: CDR1 SGHVS, CDR2 FQNEAQ.

The chain uses TRBV30 and TRBJ1-1, with D perhaps TRBD1 (6 bases). CDR1 is GTSNPN and CDR2 is SVGIG in the germline V gene (reference sequence). The ends were cut back, 7 bases at V and 1 base at J, with 10 bases in the middle. The CDR3 runs 12 residues. DNA of the CDR3: TGTGCCTCCAAGGGACAGAACACTGAAGCTTTCTTT. This gives the protein CASKGQNTEAFF.

V is TRBV28 and J is TRBJ2-1, with D perhaps matching TRBD1 (5 bases). The CDR3 spans 12 residues. Germline V gene data show CDR1 as MDHEN and CDR2 as SYDVKM. The ends were cut back, 3 bases at V and 5 bases at J, with 5 bases in the middle. The CDR3 coding sequence is TGTGCCAGCAGTTTGGACAACAATGAGCAGTTCTTC. Encoded protein: CASSLDNNEQFF. Filled out from reference TRBV28 and TRBJ2-1, the complete variable domain reads DVKVTQSSRYLVKRTGEKVFLECVQDMDHENMFWYRQDPGLGLRLIYFSYDVKMKEKGDIPEGYSVSREKKERFSLILESASTNQTSMYLCASSLDNNEQFFGPGTRLTVL.